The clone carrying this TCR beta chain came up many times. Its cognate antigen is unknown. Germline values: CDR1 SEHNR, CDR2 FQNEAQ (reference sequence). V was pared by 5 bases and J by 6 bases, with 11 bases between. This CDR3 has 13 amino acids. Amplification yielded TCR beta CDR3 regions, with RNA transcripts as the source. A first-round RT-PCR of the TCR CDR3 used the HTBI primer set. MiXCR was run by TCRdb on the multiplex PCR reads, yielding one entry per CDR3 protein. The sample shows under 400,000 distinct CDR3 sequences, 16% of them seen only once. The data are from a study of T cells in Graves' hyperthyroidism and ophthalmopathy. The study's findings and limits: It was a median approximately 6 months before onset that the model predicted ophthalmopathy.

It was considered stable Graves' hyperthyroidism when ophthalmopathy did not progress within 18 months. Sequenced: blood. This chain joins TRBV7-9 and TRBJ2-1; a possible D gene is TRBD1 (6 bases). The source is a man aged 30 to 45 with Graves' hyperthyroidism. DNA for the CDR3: TGTGCCAGCAGCCTGACAGGAGCCAATGAGCAGTTCTTC. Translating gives CASSLTGANEQFF. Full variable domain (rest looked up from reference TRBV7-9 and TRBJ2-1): DTGVSQNPRHKITKRGQNVTFRCDPISEHNRLYWYRQTLGQGPEFLTYFQNEAQLEKSRLLSDRFSAERPKGSFSTLEIQRTEQGDSAMYLCASSLTGANEQFFGPGTRLTVL.